Sequencing of this T cell receptor (beta chain) was carried out in a study of T cell changes during pregnancy in multiple sclerosis. The CDR3 contains 16 residues. Looked up from germline, CDR1 is LNHDA and CDR2 is SQIVND (reference sequence). Trimming removed 3 bases at V and 5 bases at J, with 17 bases between. Profiling relied on immunoSEQ multiplex PCR, and the TCRdb table lists in-frame clones only, not all of them. The data hold approximately 130,000 clones, with 90% to 96% observed a single time. This sequence originates from a female donor with multiple sclerosis, enrolled in a pregnancy study. The starting material was peripheral blood, obtained after pregnancy. This chain links TRBV19 with TRBJ2-1; TRBD1 might be the D (6 bases). Here the CDR3 DNA reads TGTGCCAGTAGTATCAGGGGTGTCTCCCGACACAATGAGCAGTTCTTC. Translating it yields CASSIRGVSRHNEQFF.